These T cell receptor beta chains were read from a single sample in a study of OX40 agonist ivuxolimab in advanced cancers. TCRdb's copy holds only in-frame clones and misses some; the assay was immunoSEQ multiplex PCR. The table lists about 37,000 clones, around 73% of them singletons. The sequenced sample was CD4+ or CD8+ T cells sorted from blood, obtained in a trial of the OX40 agonist ivuxolimab. These receptors were collected from an adult with an advanced solid tumor such as melanoma, head and neck, liver or kidney cancer. CDR3s include the opening cysteine and the closing phenylalanine or tryptophan. The order of the fields is CDR3 length, J gene, V gene, clone size, D gene, CDR3 protein, CDR3 DNA. D genes are given only for firm matches. For some rows the clone size is stated as once, few or many, or as a class when expanded; others skip it.

cdr3_length: 11
j_call: TRBJ2-1
v_call: TRBV11-3
clone_size: .
d_call: .
cdr3_aa: CASSFRGEQFF
cdr3_nt: TGTGCCAGCAGCTTTAGGGGGGAGCAGTTCTTC

cdr3_length: 16
j_call: TRBJ2-3
v_call: TRBV30
clone_size: .
d_call: .
cdr3_aa: CAWMRGRESRTDTQYF
cdr3_nt: TGTGCCTGGATGAGGGGGCGGGAGTCTCGTACAGATACGCAGTATTTT

cdr3_length: 16
j_call: TRBJ2-3
v_call: TRBV4-1
clone_size: .
d_call: .
cdr3_aa: CASSLTIFRGPDTQYF
cdr3_nt: TGCGCCAGCAGCCTAACCATATTTCGGGGGCCAGATACGCAGTATTTT

cdr3_length: 17
j_call: TRBJ2-7
v_call: TRBV18
clone_size: .
d_call: TRBD1
cdr3_aa: CASSPQWGTGQTYEQYF
cdr3_nt: TGTGCCAGCTCACCCCAATGGGGGACAGGGCAAACCTACGAGCAGTACTTC

cdr3_length: 14
j_call: TRBJ1-1
v_call: TRBV28
clone_size: .
d_call: .
cdr3_aa: CASSSGLAGAEAFF
cdr3_nt: TGTGCCAGCAGTTCCGGGTTAGCGGGCGCTGAAGCTTTCTTT

cdr3_length: 15
j_call: TRBJ1-2
v_call: TRBV7-8
clone_size: .
d_call: .
cdr3_aa: CASSLDAGGREGYTF
cdr3_nt: TGTGCCAGCAGCTTAGATGCGGGCGGGAGAGAAGGCTACACCTTC

cdr3_length: 19
j_call: TRBJ1-2
v_call: TRBV30
clone_size: .
d_call: TRBD1
cdr3_aa: CAWSVLLRSALGTDYGYTF
cdr3_nt: TGTGCCTGGAGTGTACTCTTGCGCTCTGCACTCGGGACAGACTATGGCTACACCTTC

cdr3_length: 14
j_call: TRBJ2-7
v_call: TRBV6-6
clone_size: .
d_call: TRBD1
cdr3_aa: CASSYGTGTYEQYF
cdr3_nt: TGTGCCAGCAGTTACGGGACAGGGACCTACGAGCAGTACTTC

cdr3_length: 16
j_call: TRBJ2-5
v_call: TRBV2
clone_size: .
d_call: TRBD1
cdr3_aa: CASSPNPRTGTETQYF
cdr3_nt: TGTGCCAGCTCTCCAAATCCCCGGACAGGGACAGAGACCCAGTACTTC

cdr3_length: 17
j_call: TRBJ2-6
v_call: TRBV29-1
clone_size: .
d_call: TRBD2
cdr3_aa: CSVEASGGFSGANVLTF
cdr3_nt: TGCAGCGTTGAAGCTAGCGGGGGTTTCTCTGGGGCCAACGTCCTGACTTTC

cdr3_length: 14
j_call: TRBJ1-5
v_call: TRBV2
clone_size: few
d_call: TRBD1
cdr3_aa: CASSAGQLNQPQHF
cdr3_nt: TGTGCCAGCAGCGCGGGACAGCTCAATCAGCCCCAGCATTTT

cdr3_length: 15
j_call: TRBJ1-1
v_call: TRBV12-5
clone_size: .
d_call: .
cdr3_aa: CASGLVVGVNTEAFF
cdr3_nt: TGTGCTAGTGGTTTGGTAGTGGGGGTGAACACTGAAGCTTTCTTT

cdr3_length: 12
j_call: TRBJ2-7
v_call: TRBV18
clone_size: .
d_call: .
cdr3_aa: CASSPANGEQYF
cdr3_nt: TGTGCCAGCTCACCAGCTAACGGCGAGCAGTACTTC

cdr3_length: 14
j_call: TRBJ1-2
v_call: TRBV5-4
clone_size: .
d_call: TRBD1
cdr3_aa: CASSLENRGYGYTF
cdr3_nt: TGTGCCAGCAGCTTGGAGAACAGGGGGTATGGCTACACCTTC

cdr3_length: 13
j_call: TRBJ2-1
v_call: TRBV5-4
clone_size: .
d_call: .
cdr3_aa: CASSSPAHRVGFF
cdr3_nt: TGTGCCAGCAGCTCGCCGGCCCACCGGGTGGGGTTCTTC

cdr3_length: 15
j_call: TRBJ2-1
v_call: TRBV6-1
clone_size: .
d_call: TRBD2
cdr3_aa: CASSPTSGGAHEQFF
cdr3_nt: TGTGCCAGCAGCCCGACTAGCGGGGGGGCCCATGAGCAGTTCTTC

cdr3_length: 13
j_call: TRBJ1-6
v_call: TRBV5-4
clone_size: few
d_call: .
cdr3_aa: CASSLLVESPLHF
cdr3_nt: TGTGCCAGCAGCTTGTTGGTTGAATCACCCCTCCACTTT

cdr3_length: 14
j_call: TRBJ2-1
v_call: TRBV27
clone_size: few
d_call: .
cdr3_aa: CASSLVGGPNEQFF
cdr3_nt: TGTGCCAGCAGTTTGGTGGGGGGCCCCAATGAGCAGTTCTTC

cdr3_length: 15
j_call: TRBJ2-5
v_call: TRBV7-9
clone_size: .
d_call: .
cdr3_aa: CASSLPQTTQETQYF
cdr3_nt: TGTGCCAGCAGCTTACCCCAGACTACCCAAGAGACCCAGTACTTC

cdr3_length: 14
j_call: TRBJ2-5
v_call: TRBV5-3
clone_size: .
d_call: .
cdr3_aa: CARRGTRHQETQYF
cdr3_nt: TGTGCCAGAAGGGGCACTAGGCACCAAGAGACCCAGTACTTC

cdr3_length: 17
j_call: TRBJ2-2
v_call: TRBV5-4
clone_size: .
d_call: TRBD2
cdr3_aa: CASSLGVGLWDPGELFF
cdr3_nt: TGTGCCAGCAGCTTGGGTGTGGGACTATGGGATCCAGGGGAGCTGTTTTTT

cdr3_length: 16
j_call: TRBJ2-3
v_call: TRBV27
clone_size: .
d_call: TRBD1
cdr3_aa: CASSFYRGLGTDTQYF
cdr3_nt: TGTGCCAGCAGTTTCTACAGGGGGCTCGGCACAGATACGCAGTATTTT

cdr3_length: 15
j_call: TRBJ1-2
v_call: TRBV7-2
clone_size: .
d_call: .
cdr3_aa: CASSVRGGFLEGYTF
cdr3_nt: TGTGCCAGCAGCGTGAGGGGAGGGTTCCTAGAAGGCTACACCTTC

cdr3_length: 16
j_call: TRBJ2-7
v_call: TRBV7-9
clone_size: .
d_call: TRBD1
cdr3_aa: CASSSGTGGRHYEQYF
cdr3_nt: TGTGCCAGCAGCTCAGGGACAGGGGGACGCCACTACGAGCAGTACTTC

cdr3_length: 14
j_call: TRBJ1-1
v_call: TRBV5-1
clone_size: .
d_call: .
cdr3_aa: CASSLGQANTEAFF
cdr3_nt: TGCGCCAGCAGCTTGGGGCAGGCGAACACTGAAGCTTTCTTT

cdr3_length: 16
j_call: TRBJ2-7
v_call: TRBV11-2
clone_size: .
d_call: .
cdr3_aa: CASSQNLARSTHEQYF
cdr3_nt: TGTGCCAGCAGCCAAAACCTGGCCCGGAGTACGCACGAGCAGTACTTC

cdr3_length: 12
j_call: TRBJ2-7
v_call: TRBV7-6
clone_size: .
d_call: .
cdr3_aa: CASSPNSYEQYF
cdr3_nt: TGTGCCAGCAGCCCGAATAGCTACGAGCAGTACTTC

cdr3_length: 17
j_call: TRBJ2-5
v_call: TRBV9
clone_size: .
d_call: TRBD2
cdr3_aa: CASSASGVAGGPETQYF
cdr3_nt: TGTGCCAGCAGCGCTAGCGGAGTAGCGGGGGGCCCAGAGACCCAGTACTTC

cdr3_length: 15
j_call: TRBJ2-1
v_call: TRBV7-7
clone_size: .
d_call: TRBD2
cdr3_aa: CASSLAAGVGNEQFF
cdr3_nt: TGTGCCAGCAGCTTAGCGGCGGGAGTAGGCAATGAGCAGTTCTTC

cdr3_length: 17
j_call: TRBJ2-3
v_call: TRBV6-1
clone_size: few
d_call: TRBD2
cdr3_aa: CASSESLAGGITDTQYF
cdr3_nt: TGTGCCAGCAGTGAAAGTTTGGCGGGGGGGATCACAGATACGCAGTATTTT

cdr3_length: 17
j_call: TRBJ2-1
v_call: TRBV14
clone_size: .
d_call: TRBD2
cdr3_aa: CASSLLGSGGGYNEQFF
cdr3_nt: TGTGCCAGCAGCCTCCTAGGAAGCGGGGGGGGCTACAATGAGCAGTTCTTC

cdr3_length: 20
j_call: TRBJ1-5
v_call: TRBV21-1
clone_size: few
d_call: .
cdr3_aa: CASSKPPPGQGNYSNQPQHF
cdr3_nt: TGTGCCAGCAGCAAACCACCACCGGGACAGGGAAACTATAGCAATCAGCCCCAGCATTTT

cdr3_length: 14
j_call: TRBJ1-1
v_call: TRBV2
clone_size: .
d_call: .
cdr3_aa: CASSESAARGEAFF
cdr3_nt: TGTGCCAGCAGTGAATCTGCCGCCCGGGGCGAAGCTTTCTTT

cdr3_length: 15
j_call: TRBJ2-7
v_call: TRBV6-5
clone_size: .
d_call: TRBD2
cdr3_aa: CAGSPFSGTDYEQYF
cdr3_nt: TGTGCCGGCAGTCCTTTTAGCGGGACCGATTACGAGCAGTACTTC

cdr3_length: 15
j_call: TRBJ1-2
v_call: TRBV6-5
clone_size: .
d_call: TRBD1
cdr3_aa: CASSRPGQGDYGYTF
cdr3_nt: TGTGCCAGCAGCCGCCCAGGACAGGGTGACTATGGCTACACCTTC

cdr3_length: 14
j_call: TRBJ2-7
v_call: TRBV7-2
clone_size: .
d_call: .
cdr3_aa: CASSLGAYTYEQYF
cdr3_nt: TGTGCCAGCAGCTTAGGCGCCTACACCTACGAGCAGTACTTC

cdr3_length: 14
j_call: TRBJ2-7
v_call: TRBV9
clone_size: .
d_call: .
cdr3_aa: CASSVGALEREQYF
cdr3_nt: TGTGCCAGCAGCGTAGGGGCCCTAGAAAGGGAGCAGTACTTC

cdr3_length: 11
j_call: TRBJ1-2
v_call: TRBV19
clone_size: .
d_call: .
cdr3_aa: CASSIRDSYTF
cdr3_nt: TGTGCCAGTAGTATCCGGGACAGCTACACCTTC

cdr3_length: 14
j_call: TRBJ2-7
v_call: TRBV6-1
clone_size: .
d_call: .
cdr3_aa: CASSDYGTSYEQYF
cdr3_nt: TGTGCCAGCAGTGACTACGGGACCAGCTACGAGCAGTACTTC

cdr3_length: 15
j_call: TRBJ1-3
v_call: TRBV11-2
clone_size: few
d_call: .
cdr3_aa: CASSAVKGSGNTIYF
cdr3_nt: TGTGCCAGCAGCGCGGTAAAGGGCTCTGGAAACACCATATATTTT

cdr3_length: 17
j_call: TRBJ2-7
v_call: TRBV19
clone_size: once
d_call: TRBD2
cdr3_aa: CASSNKGHGTSSYEQYF
cdr3_nt: TGTGCCAGTAGCAACAAGGGCCACGGGACTAGTTCCTACGAGCAGTACTTC

cdr3_length: 16
j_call: TRBJ2-2
v_call: TRBV2
clone_size: .
d_call: TRBD1
cdr3_aa: CASTPSGQGSTGELFF
cdr3_nt: TGTGCCAGCACCCCCTCGGGACAGGGGAGCACCGGGGAGCTGTTTTTT

cdr3_length: 16
j_call: TRBJ2-1
v_call: TRBV7-9
clone_size: .
d_call: TRBD1
cdr3_aa: CASSLGTGQGAHEQFF
cdr3_nt: TGTGCCAGCAGCTTAGGAACGGGACAGGGGGCACATGAGCAGTTCTTC

cdr3_length: 14
j_call: TRBJ2-2
v_call: TRBV2
clone_size: .
d_call: .
cdr3_aa: CASTPNRGGGELFF
cdr3_nt: TGTGCCAGCACACCCAACAGGGGAGGCGGGGAGCTGTTTTTT

cdr3_length: 15
j_call: TRBJ2-7
v_call: TRBV7-2
clone_size: .
d_call: .
cdr3_aa: CASSLSGVSLYEQYF
cdr3_nt: TGTGCCAGCAGCTTATCTGGGGTTTCGTTGTACGAGCAGTACTTC

cdr3_length: 14
j_call: TRBJ1-5
v_call: TRBV6-1
clone_size: .
d_call: TRBD1
cdr3_aa: CATLGQGWGQPQHF
cdr3_nt: TGTGCCACCCTGGGACAGGGATGGGGTCAGCCCCAGCATTTT

cdr3_length: 16
j_call: TRBJ2-3
v_call: TRBV11-2
clone_size: few
d_call: .
cdr3_aa: CASSPIYSEITDTQYF
cdr3_nt: TGTGCCAGCAGCCCCATTTACAGTGAGATCACAGATACGCAGTATTTT

cdr3_length: 14
j_call: TRBJ1-2
v_call: TRBV5-5
clone_size: .
d_call: .
cdr3_aa: CASSPVSTGGGYTF
cdr3_nt: TGTGCCAGCAGCCCGGTCTCGACGGGAGGTGGCTACACCTTC

cdr3_length: 14
j_call: TRBJ2-3
v_call: TRBV5-1
clone_size: .
d_call: TRBD1
cdr3_aa: CASSLGGGHDTQYF
cdr3_nt: TGCGCCAGCAGCTTGGGAGGGGGCCACGATACGCAGTATTTT

cdr3_length: 15
j_call: TRBJ2-7
v_call: TRBV27
clone_size: .
d_call: TRBD2
cdr3_aa: CASSSLAGAAYEQYF
cdr3_nt: TGTGCCAGCAGTTCATTAGCGGGAGCGGCCTACGAGCAGTACTTC

cdr3_length: 14
j_call: TRBJ1-2
v_call: TRBV28
clone_size: once
d_call: .
cdr3_aa: CASSFSRGASGYTF
cdr3_nt: TGTGCCAGCAGTTTCTCCCGGGGGGCTAGTGGCTACACCTTC

cdr3_length: 14
j_call: TRBJ2-5
v_call: TRBV14
clone_size: .
d_call: TRBD2
cdr3_aa: CASSHREGRKTQYF
cdr3_nt: TGTGCCAGCAGCCATCGGGAGGGCCGAAAGACCCAGTACTTC

cdr3_length: 15
j_call: TRBJ2-2
v_call: TRBV6-5
clone_size: .
d_call: .
cdr3_aa: CASSSPQGGAGELFF
cdr3_nt: TGTGCCAGCAGTTCCCCACAGGGAGGGGCCGGGGAGCTGTTTTTT

cdr3_length: 12
j_call: TRBJ1-1
v_call: TRBV27
clone_size: once
d_call: .
cdr3_aa: CASSFPGLEAFF
cdr3_nt: TGTGCCAGCAGTTTCCCAGGGCTTGAAGCTTTCTTT

cdr3_length: 15
j_call: TRBJ2-7
v_call: TRBV4-3
clone_size: few
d_call: .
cdr3_aa: CASSQGRSQGYEQYF
cdr3_nt: TGCGCCAGCAGCCAAGGAAGGTCTCAGGGCTACGAGCAGTACTTC